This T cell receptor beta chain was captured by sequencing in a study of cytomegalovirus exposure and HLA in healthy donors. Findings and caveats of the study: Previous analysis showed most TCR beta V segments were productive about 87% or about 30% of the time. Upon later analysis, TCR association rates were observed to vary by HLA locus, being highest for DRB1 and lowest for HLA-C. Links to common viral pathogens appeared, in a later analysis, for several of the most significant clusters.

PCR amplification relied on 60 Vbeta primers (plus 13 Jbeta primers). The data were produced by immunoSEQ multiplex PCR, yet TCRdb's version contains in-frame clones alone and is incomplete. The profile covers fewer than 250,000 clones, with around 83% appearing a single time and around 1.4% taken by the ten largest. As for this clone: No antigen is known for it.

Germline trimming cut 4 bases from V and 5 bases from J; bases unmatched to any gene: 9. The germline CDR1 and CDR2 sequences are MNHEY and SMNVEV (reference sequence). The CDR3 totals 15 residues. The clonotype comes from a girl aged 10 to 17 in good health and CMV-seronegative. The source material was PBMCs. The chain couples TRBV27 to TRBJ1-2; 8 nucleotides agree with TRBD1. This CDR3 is CASSYLSGQVYGYTF. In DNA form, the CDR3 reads TGTGCCAGCAGTTATCTGTCGGGACAGGTTTATGGCTACACCTTC.